These 23 T cell receptor beta chains were sequenced from one sample in a study of blood T cells in healthy people across ages (dated by TCRdb to about 2015). Libraries were made using 5' RACE. Sequencing instrument: Illumina HiSeq 2500. A second PCR of roughly 7 to 12 cycles was run with a J-beta primer mix and a sample-barcoded 5' primer. The raw public reads went through TCRdb reprocessing: fastp at Q25, MiXCR clone calling, in-frame beta chains kept. Rows matching on CDR3 protein sequence are summarized as one entry with the most common DNA and genes. The sample contains approximately 900,000 distinct CDR3 sequences, roughly 50% of them found a single time. Of the sample, 10% to 15% falls within the top ten clones. Sequencing was performed on blood. The origin of the receptors is a man younger than 40 in good health.

This clonotype was counted a few times. The chain joins TRBV20-1 to TRBJ2-7, with D perhaps TRBD2 (6 bases). The CDR3 sequence is 12 residues long. With 6 bases removed from V and 5 bases from J, the gap between germline ends came to 14 bases. Germline V lookup: CDR1 DFQATT, CDR2 SNEGSKA (reference sequence). The CDR3, as DNA: TGCAGTGCCCCGGGGGTGGCCGACGAGCAGTACTTC. Its protein product is CSAPGVADEQYF.

The chain joins TRBV9 to TRBJ2-1; D possibly corresponds to TRBD1 (5 bases). The CDR3 contains 14 residues. The germline gives CDR1 SGDLS, CDR2 YYNGEE. With 2 bases removed from V and 6 bases from J, the gap between germline ends came to 12 bases. This chain's CDR3 is CASSVLTASNEQFF. The CDR3 DNA is TGTGCCAGCAGCGTGTTGACAGCCTCCAATGAGCAGTTCTTC.

The chain has TRBV7-2 and TRBJ2-3; 11 bases fit TRBD1. This CDR3 has 17 amino acids. J gave up 4 bases and V 5 bases, and 11 bases lay outside the gene matches. Germline V gene lookup returns CDR1 SGHTA and CDR2 FQGNSA. DNA of the CDR3: TGTGCCAGCAGCCCAGGCGGAGGGGACAGGGGGTCAGATACGCAGTATTTT. As protein: CASSPGGGDRGSDTQYF.

Concerning this clonotype: A much more abundant neighbour one base away suggests this may be a read error. The chain carries TRBV7-2 and TRBJ2-5; possibly TRBD1 for D (6 bases). The J call may not be correct, given that the DNA end is closer to TRBJ2-7. The V gene's germline CDR1 is SGHTA and CDR2 FQGNSA. CDR3 length equals 14 residues. CDR3 region: CAGSLVQGTYEQYF. The CDR3, as DNA: TGTGCCGGCAGCTTAGTACAGGGTACCTACGAGCAGTACTTC.

This clonotype was seen only a few times. The genes are TRBV7-9 and TRBJ1-5; TRBD1 matches at 7 bases. CDR3 length: 17 residues. J gave up 4 bases and V 1 base, and 10 bases lay outside the gene matches. In germline, CDR1 is SEHNR, CDR2 FQNEAQ (reference sequence). CDR3 in DNA: TGTGCCAGCAGCTTAGAAGACGGACAGGTTGTAAATCAGCCCCAGCATTTT. It translates to CASSLEDGQVVNQPQHF.

This chain joins TRBV6-5 and TRBJ1-2, with D possibly TRBD1 on 6 matching bases. V lost 2 bases and J lost 8, with 21 bases in between. CDR3 length equals 16 residues. The germline V gene encodes CDR1 MNHEY and CDR2 SVGAGI. The CDR3 region is CASSYRNAGGGSGYTF. In DNA, the CDR3 is TGTGCCAGCAGTTACAGAAATGCGGGGGGCGGGTCAGGCTACACCTTC.

CDR3 loop: CASSDRELAEEQYF. In DNA form, the CDR3 reads TGTGCCAGCAGTGACAGGGAGCTAGCCGAAGAGCAGTACTTC. The chain joins TRBV28 to TRBJ2-7; 7 bases agree with TRBD1. Germline CDR1 and CDR2: MDHEN and SYDVKM. The CDR3 has 14 residues. V shed 5 bases, J shed 7 bases, and the junction held 11 bases outside the gene matches.

This chain connects TRBV28 to TRBJ2-2; 7 positions match TRBD1. Germline CDR1 is MDHEN and CDR2 is SYDVKM. CDR3 length: 14 residues. After removal of 5 bases from V and 10 bases from J, the junction contained 10 bases not matched to a gene. The chain's CDR3 is CASSRQGYHAELFF. Written as DNA, the CDR3 is TGTGCCAGCAGTCGACAGGGTTATCACGCGGAGCTGTTTTTT. Full variable domain (outside the CDR3, taken from reference TRBV28 and TRBJ2-2): DVKVTQSSRYLVKRTGEKVFLECVQDMDHENMFWYRQDPGLGLRLIYFSYDVKMKEKGDIPEGYSVSREKKERFSLILESASTNQTSMYLCASSRQGYHAELFFGEGSRLTVL.

V and J are TRBV7-2 and TRBJ2-5, with TRBD1 identical over 9 bases. This CDR3 is 12 amino acids long. Germline lookup yields CDR1 SGHTA and CDR2 FQGNSA. Trimming cost V 4 bases and J 11 bases; bases outside gene matches: 5. This CDR3 is CASSYDRGRQYF. CDR3 sequence (DNA): TGTGCCAGCAGCTACGACAGGGGGAGGCAGTACTTC.

The CDR3 here is CASSLVAGTSEKLFF. DNA of the CDR3: TGTGCCAGCAGCCTTGTTGCGGGGACCAGTGAAAAACTGTTTTTT. This chain links TRBV3-1 with TRBJ1-4, with D perhaps matching TRBD1 (5 bases). The V end was cut by 4 bases, the J end by 7 bases, with 16 bases between. Germline assignment: CDR1 LGHDT and CDR2 YNNKEL (reference sequence). The CDR3 runs 15 residues.

This clonotype was counted between two and nine times. The rearrangement links TRBV20-1 to TRBJ2-7; possibly TRBD1 or TRBD2 for D (5 bases each). The CDR3 contains 12 residues. Germline V CDR1 and CDR2: DFQATT, SNEGSKA (reference sequence). V lost 3 bases and J 2 bases, leaving 8 bases between the germline ends. CDR3 region: CSASGATYEQYF. The CDR3 DNA reads TGCAGTGCTAGCGGGGCGACCTACGAGCAGTACTTC.

This clonotype was seen only a few times. The CDR3 here is CASSLGGQGASGYTF. The DNA for the CDR3 is TGCGCCAGCAGCTTGGGGGGACAGGGGGCGAGTGGCTACACCTTC. The chain combines TRBV5-1 with TRBJ1-2, with 12 bases fitting TRBD1. CDR1 and CDR2 (germline): SGHRS, YFSETQ. The ends lost 0 bases at V and 7 bases at J; junction bases unmatched: 4. The CDR3 covers 15 residues.

This sequence joins TRBV4-2 and TRBJ2-1, with D possibly TRBD2 on 7 matching bases. The germline V and J ends were trimmed by 0 bases and 9 bases, with 18 bases remaining between them. The germline gives CDR1 LGHNA, CDR2 YNFKEQ. This CDR3 comprises 16 residues. DNA of the CDR3: TGTGCCAGCAGCCAAGATGACGGGGGGCGCGCCACTGAGCAGTTCTTC. Its translation: CASSQDDGGRATEQFF.

This clonotype was observed a few times. The J gene is TRBJ1-2, the V gene TRBV5-1; D ambiguous. The V and J ends lost 0 bases and 8 bases respectively, with 14 bases between them. The CDR3 is 14 amino acids. The germline gives CDR1 SGHRS, CDR2 YFSETQ. The CDR3, as DNA: TGCGCCAGCAGCTTGGCCTCGTATGACTCCGGCTACACCTTC. Its translation is CASSLASYDSGYTF.

In this sample, this clonotype turned up many times. The rearrangement uses TRBV29-1 and TRBJ2-5, with unresolved D. Deletions cut 1 base from V and 0 bases from J, with 3 bases between. The germline gives CDR1 SQVTM, CDR2 ANQGSEA. This CDR3 is built from 12 residues. The CDR3, as DNA: TGCAGCGTTGAAGGCAACCAAGAGACCCAGTACTTC. Translating it yields CSVEGNQETQYF.

The chain has TRBV7-2 and TRBJ2-7; D gene ambiguous. Gene TRBJ2-5 matches the end of the DNA better, so the J call may be wrong. CDR3 size: 14 residues. Germline CDR1 is SGHTA and CDR2 is FQGNSA. CDR3 sequence reads: CASSFLFAGETQYF. CDR3 DNA sequence: TGTGCCAGCAGCTTTCTGTTCGCCGGAGAGACCCAGTACTTC.

This clonotype showed up many times. The junction and the germline gene differ at one end; a read error may be behind it. The chain combines TRBV12-3 or TRBV12-4 with TRBJ1-2; D uncertain. The CDR3 sequence is 11 residues long. This CDR3 reads CASSLGGGYTF. CDR3 nucleotide sequence: TGTGCCAGCAGCTTAGGTGGAGGCTACACCTTC.

This clonotype was counted between two and nine times. This chain uses TRBV6-2 or TRBV6-3 with TRBJ2-3; 7 nucleotides line up with TRBD2. V shed 0 bases and J 4 bases; nucleotides not matched to a gene: 7. CDR1 and CDR2 (germline): MNHEY, SVGEGT. The CDR3 is 16 residues long. CDR3 sequence reads: CASSYSGGDWPDTQYF. In DNA, the CDR3 is TGTGCCAGCAGTTACTCGGGAGGGGACTGGCCAGATACGCAGTATTTT.

This clonotype was seen a few times. This rearrangement joins TRBV27 to TRBJ2-3, with no clear D. Germline CDR1 reads MNHEY; CDR2 reads SMNVEV (reference sequence). CDR3 size: 13 residues. Trimming removed 5 bases from V and 2 bases from J, with 8 bases in between. This CDR3 reads CASSHLNTDTQYF. The CDR3 DNA reads TGTGCCAGCAGTCACTTAAACACAGATACGCAGTATTTT.

This clonotype was picked up a small number of times. The rearrangement joins TRBV4-2 to TRBJ1-4; possible D gene TRBD1, 6 bases. The CDR3 covers 14 residues. With 1 base removed from V and 8 bases from J, the gap between germline ends came to 11 bases. Germline assignment: CDR1 LGHNA and CDR2 YNFKEQ. As DNA, the CDR3 is TGTGCCAGCAGCCAAGCAGGGGAGGGCGAAAAACTGTTTTTT. As protein: CASSQAGEGEKLFF.

The chain carries TRBV10-3 and TRBJ2-3; the D gene is possibly TRBD1 (6 bases). V was clipped by 8 bases and J by 2 bases, with 11 bases between them. CDR1 is ENHRY and CDR2 is SYGVKD in the germline V gene. There are 13 residues in the CDR3. CDR3 DNA: TGTGCCATCGGGCGGACAGACACAGATACGCAGTATTTT. It translates to CAIGRTDTDTQYF.

This clonotype was detected many times. The V and J genes are TRBV10-3 and TRBJ2-6; no clear D. The CDR3 length is 15 residues. In germline, CDR1 is ENHRY, CDR2 SYGVKD. Trimming pared 6 bases from V and 0 bases from J, leaving 9 bases between. The CDR3 reads CAIRAESSGANVLTF. The DNA of the CDR3 is TGTGCCATCAGGGCTGAGAGCTCTGGGGCCAACGTCCTGACTTTC.

For the CDR3, the DNA is TGTGCCAGCAGATTTACGCCGGGGACAGACGAGCAGTACTTC. It codes for CASRFTPGTDEQYF. V is TRBV7-9 and J is TRBJ2-7, with 7 bases that match TRBD1. CDR1 and CDR2 from the germline V gene are SEHNR and FQNEAQ (reference sequence). V shed 6 bases and J 5 bases; nucleotides not matched to a gene: 10. The CDR3 length is 14 residues. Full variable domain (remainder filled in from reference TRBV7-9 and TRBJ2-7): DTGVSQNPRHKITKRGQNVTFRCDPISEHNRLYWYRQTLGQGPEFLTYFQNEAQLEKSRLLSDRFSAERPKGSFSTLEIQRTEQGDSAMYLCASRFTPGTDEQYFGPGTRLTVT.